This T cell receptor (beta chain) was captured in a study of T-cell memory formation after mild COVID-19 (dated by TCRdb to the early 2020s). In the study overall: TCR sequence clusters from the two donors were largely donor specific. T-cell clones expanding and contracting after mild COVID-19 in a couple of donors were tracked by longitudinal TCRalpha and TCRbeta repertoire sequencing. The cohort was made up of two young adult volunteers, one female and one male, who were previously healthy.

The CDR3 covers 15 residues, taking in both the cysteine and the phenylalanine. Left in the record is the CDR3 DNA by itself, 45 bases read in frame from the first base. PBMCs were isolated by Ficoll-Paque density gradient centrifugation. Comments on this clonotype: Its binding antigen is unknown. Base qualities are not recorded, but no much larger clone differs from it by a single base.

The investigation overall reported the following: Contracting CD4+ clones were found mainly in CM and EM memory subsets, while CD8+ clones were enriched in EMRA. The study covered only a couple of mild cases, and larger cohorts including severe cases with pre-infection samples were considered necessary. The second-wave clones that peaked on day 37 were not confirmed to be SARS-CoV-2 specific. Some responding clones were found in pre-infection memory, which suggests that pre-existing cross-reactive memory T cells took part in the SARS-CoV-2 response. From day 15 to 85, contracting clones showed balanced CD4/CD8 phenotypes, whereas a second wave of clones that expanded from day 15 to 37 leaned towards CD4+.

TCRdb shows the sequencer as Illumina NovaSeq 6000. TCRalpha and TCRbeta cDNA libraries were built by 5'RACE with constant-segment primers, adding sample barcodes and unique molecular identifiers. Trizol reagent was used to extract RNA from every sample. Library amplification was performed in two PCR steps, and a second sample barcode and Illumina TruSeq adapters were introduced in the second step. Sequencing of the libraries was done on an Illumina NovaSeq, producing 2 x 150 bp paired-end reads. The published analysis was carried out like this. The reads were demultiplexed and collapsed into UMI-guided consensus sequences using migec v1.2.7. With mixcr v2.1.11, UMI consensuses were aligned to TRA and TRB V and J templates and assembled into clonotypes. Clonotypes were classified as expanded or contracted when called significant by both edgeR and NoisET, with noise models trained on biological replicates. For edgeR calls, the thresholds were a false discovery rate-adjusted p below 0.01 and a log2 fold-change of 1. As an exploratory analysis of dynamics, PCA with hierarchical clustering was applied to max-normalized trajectories of the 1000 most abundant clonotypes. Each responding clone was given a CD4 or CD8 phenotype based on the CD4+ and CD8+ repertoires, which had been sequenced separately. TCRdb reprocessing: public reads trimmed at Q25 with fastp, clones called with MiXCR, in-frame beta chains kept. All rows with the same CDR3 protein become a single entry with the most common DNA and genes. The V and J calls reflect TCRdb's pipeline rather than the authors' work. In all, the sample holds some 180,000 distinct CDR3 sequences, and less than 20% of those were seen once. The ten largest clonotypes hold around 3.9% of the sample.

This receptor chain uses TRBV21-1 and TRBJ2-3; the listed D gene, TRBD1, was not tested against the DNA. TRBV21-1 is given as a pseudogene. This TCR was recovered from a man between 18 and 35 years old who had mild COVID-19 (a few samples of this study predate the infection). The sample titles of this study are shuffled in the database, so cell type and time point are left out; the donor was told from shared clones. Sequencing input: PBMCs or a T cell subset sorted from them (not recorded which). The DNA sequence is given as TGTGCCAGAAAAAGCGGGGGGGCCGTCACAGATACGCAGTATTTT. Its protein reads: CARKSGGAVTDTQYF.